A single sample gave rise to the 19 T cell receptor beta chains below, sequenced in a study of CD8+CD57+ T cells in acquired aplastic anemia. Using genomic DNA as the template, TCR beta VDJ and CDR3 profiling was carried out. TCRdb ran MiXCR on the reads and lists one entry per CDR3 protein. The repertoire has approximately 170,000 distinct CDR3 sequences, approximately 44% of them found once; the top ten carry 3.2%. Patients sequenced had flow cytometry evidence of CD8+CD57+ cell expansion. The sample taken for sequencing was sorted CD4+, CD8+, or CD8+CD57+ T cells (not recorded which) from PBMCs. Receptor source: a human donor with aplastic anemia.

This clonotype was recorded many times. V and J are TRBV13 and TRBJ1-1; no clear D gene. CDR1 and CDR2 from the germline V gene are PRHDT and FYEKMQ (reference sequence). The CDR3 covers 13 residues. V was clipped by 1 base and J by 6 bases, with 9 bases between them. In nucleotides, the CDR3 is TGTGCCAGCAGCTTAGTAGGGTTCGCTGAAGCTTTCTTT. This sequence encodes CASSLVGFAEAFF.

The J gene is TRBJ1-1, the V gene TRBV24-1; D is unclear. The CDR3 has 13 amino acids. Germline values: CDR1 KGHDR, CDR2 SFDVKD. The germline V and J ends were trimmed by 5 bases and 6 bases, with 12 bases remaining between them. The CDR3 here is CATSGAKGAEAFF. The DNA for the CDR3 is TGTGCCACCAGTGGGGCGAAGGGAGCTGAAGCTTTCTTT.

About this clonotype: At one of its ends the junction is not consistent with the germline gene, which may arise from a read error. V is TRBV10-3 and J is TRBJ1-1; no reliable D call. The CDR3 contains 13 residues. CDR1 ENHRY and CDR2 SYGVKD come from the germline V gene. The CDR3 sequence: CAIRSGMNTEALF. The CDR3 DNA is TGTGCCATCAGGAGCGGGATGAACACTGAAGCTCTCTTT.

This clonotype was counted many times. This chain connects TRBV29-1 to TRBJ1-2, with TRBD1 matching over 11 bases. Unmatched junction bases numbered 6, after V lost 2 bases and J lost 7 bases. The CDR3 runs 14 residues. CDR1 and CDR2 from the germline V gene are SQVTM and ANQGSEA. Here the CDR3 reads CSVEQDRGLGGYTF. In DNA form, the CDR3 reads TGCAGCGTTGAACAGGACAGGGGGCTTGGTGGCTACACCTTC.

This sequence joins TRBV10-3 and TRBJ2-5; 14 bases are shared with TRBD2. Germline loops: CDR1 ENHRY, CDR2 SYGVKD. Trimming took 8 bases from V and 9 from J; bases not matched to a gene: 2. The CDR3 is 12 residues long. The CDR3 spells CAIGTSGSSQYF. The CDR3 coding sequence is TGTGCCATCGGGACTAGCGGGAGTTCCCAGTACTTC.

CDR3 residues: CASSVGQANYGYTF. DNA of the CDR3: TGTGCCAGTAGCGTGGGACAGGCTAACTATGGCTACACCTTC. The gene calls are TRBV19 and TRBJ1-2, with TRBD1 matching over 8 bases. The J segment lost 0 bases and the V segment lost 6 bases, leaving 3 bases of the junction unmatched. Germline CDR1 LNHDA, CDR2 SQIVND (reference sequence). This CDR3 has 14 residues. Full variable domain (remainder filled in from reference TRBV19 and TRBJ1-2): DGGITQSPKYLFRKEGQNVTLSCEQNLNHDAMYWYRQDPGQGLRLIYYSQIVNDFQKGDIAEGYSVSREKKESFPLTVTSAQKNPTAFYLCASSVGQANYGYTFGSGTRLTVV.

Turning to this clonotype: A much more abundant neighbour one base away suggests this may be a read error. This chain links TRBV12-3 or TRBV12-4 with TRBJ1-2; 7 bases fit TRBD1. The CDR3 has 13 amino acids. In nucleotides, the CDR3 is TGTGCCAGCAAGCGGACAGGAAACTATAGCTACACCTTC. Translation gives CASKRTGNYSYTF.

V usage is TRBV24-1 and J usage is TRBJ2-3; a weak D match, TRBD1 (5 bases). The CDR3 is 16 residues long. The germline V gene encodes CDR1 KGHDR and CDR2 SFDVKD. Trimming took 3 bases from V and 2 from J, leaving 14 bases between them. CDR3 sequence (DNA): TGTGCCACCAGTGATGTAGGGGTCGACCCCACAGATACGCAGTATTTT. As protein: CATSDVGVDPTDTQYF.

The V and J genes are TRBV29-1 and TRBJ2-7; D remains unclear. Germline V gene sequence: CDR1 SQVTM, CDR2 ANQGSEA. The CDR3 covers 11 residues. V was cut by 0 bases and J by 4 bases, with 4 bases left in between. The CDR3 region is CSVEEGYEQYF. In DNA form, the CDR3 reads TGCAGCGTTGAAGAGGGATACGAGCAGTACTTC.

With regard to this clonotype: Possible read error: a much larger clone is one base away. V gene TRBV6-1 combines with J gene TRBJ1-1, with 8 bases that match TRBD1. Germline V gene lookup returns CDR1 MNHNS and CDR2 SASEGT. This CDR3 comprises 14 residues. The CDR3 loop is CASSPTGGNAEAFF. CDR3 nucleotides: TGTGCCAGCAGCCCAACAGGGGGGAACGCTGAAGCTTTCTTT.

This clonotype occurred many times. The J gene is TRBJ2-1, the V gene TRBV6-1; perhaps D is TRBD1 or TRBD2 (5 bases each). V was pared by 5 bases and J by 10 bases, with 9 bases between. The germline V gene encodes CDR1 MNHNS and CDR2 SASEGT. The CDR3 loop spans 11 amino acids. The chain's CDR3 is CASSPGAEQFF. The CDR3 nucleotides are TGTGCCAGCAGTCCCGGGGCCGAGCAGTTCTTC.

The chain recombines TRBV20-1 with TRBJ2-7; no reliable D call. The CDR3 sequence is 13 residues long. The ends were cut back, 3 bases at V and 6 bases at J, with 15 bases in the middle. CDR1 is DFQATT, CDR2 SNEGSKA, per germline (reference sequence). The DNA of the CDR3 is TGCAGTGCTAGCCGCGCGATAGGTCCCGAGCAGTACTTC. Protein: CSASRAIGPEQYF.

This clonotype was seen repeatedly, ten times or more. This chain uses TRBV27 with TRBJ1-6; D gene unclear. Between the trimmed V and J ends, which lost 5 bases and 5 bases, there was a span of 13 bases. CDR3 length: 15 residues. Germline V gene sequence: CDR1 MNHEY, CDR2 SMNVEV (reference sequence). DNA for the CDR3: TGTGCCAGCAGTGAGTCGGCACGGGATAATTCACCCCTCCACTTT. This sequence encodes CASSESARDNSPLHF.

This clonotype appeared many times. This rearrangement joins TRBV10-3 to TRBJ1-1; D remains ambiguous. With 2 bases removed from V and 3 bases from J, the gap between germline ends came to 13 bases. The CDR3 is made up of 15 amino acids. The germline V gene encodes CDR1 ENHRY and CDR2 SYGVKD. The CDR3 bases are TGTGCCATCAGTGAGGTGAGCCTGAGGGACACTGAAGCTTTCTTT. Its protein product is CAISEVSLRDTEAFF.

This clonotype occurred once. The chain joins TRBV7-2 to TRBJ2-5, with TRBD1 identical over 7 bases. The CDR3 has 14 residues. V lost 7 bases and J lost 3; bases outside the gene matches: 8. Germline V lookup: CDR1 SGHTA, CDR2 FQGNSA. In nucleotides, the CDR3 is TGTGCCAGCACGGACAGGCCTGGCGAAGAGACCCAGTACTTC. Its protein is CASTDRPGEETQYF.

The chain uses TRBV11-1 and TRBJ2-3; D is perhaps TRBD1 (6 bases). V shed 0 bases and J shed 2 bases, with 9 bases lying between them. This CDR3 is 15 amino acids long. Germline V lookup: CDR1 SGHAT, CDR2 FQDESV (reference sequence). CDR3 amino acids: CASSLAGANTDTQYF. The CDR3 DNA reads TGTGCCAGCAGCTTAGCGGGGGCTAACACAGATACGCAGTATTTT.

V gene TRBV7-9 combines with J gene TRBJ2-7, with D perhaps TRBD2 (6 bases). The CDR3 consists of 15 residues. Trimming pared 2 bases from V and 7 bases from J, leaving 18 bases between. Germline CDR1 SEHNR, CDR2 FQNEAQ (reference sequence). The CDR3 bases are TGTGCCAGCAGCTTAACTCCCAGGAGGGTCGGGGAGCAGTACTTC. This encodes CASSLTPRRVGEQYF.

This clonotype was recorded many times. The rearrangement uses TRBV7-8 and TRBJ2-7; TRBD2 might be the D (6 bases). Germline CDR1 reads SGHVS; CDR2 reads FQNEAQ. Trimming cost V 5 bases and J 0 bases, with 14 bases left between them. This CDR3 spans 15 amino acids. The CDR3 region has the DNA TGTGCCAGCAGCCCGATGCACGGGAGCTCCTACGAGCAGTACGTC. It specifies CASSPMHGSSYEQYV.

This clonotype came up a few times. The genes are TRBV4-3 and TRBJ2-1; D call uncertain. The germline V gene has CDR1 LGHNA and CDR2 YSLEER. This CDR3 comprises 12 residues. The V and J ends lost 3 bases and 6 bases respectively, with 6 bases between them. CDR3 coding DNA: TGCGCCAGCAGCCAGAGAGGCAATGAGCAGTTCTTC. It is translated as CASSQRGNEQFF.